The 18 T cell receptor beta chains below were found in one sample sequenced in a study of regulatory T cells in long-lasting Graves disease. The time point: newly diagnosed GD, antithyroid drugs for less than 3 months. Extracted RNA from PBMCs served as the source of the TCR library. CDR3 regions were amplified by Arm-PCR using iRepertoire HTBI primers to build TCR beta libraries. TCRdb reprocessed the multiplex PCR reads with MiXCR, giving one entry per CDR3 protein. Here the sample spans a few hundred thousand distinct CDR3 sequences, about 15% being singletons. This sample also appeared in a second study, on T cells in Graves' hyperthyroidism and ophthalmopathy.

The sample consisted of peripheral blood mononuclear cells (PBMCs), taken at new diagnosis, from a patient treated with antithyroid drugs. Receptor source: a woman aged 45-60 years with Graves disease.

About this clonotype: A much larger clone is a single base away; this may be a read error. The J gene is TRBJ2-1, the V gene TRBV7-9, with 10 bases that match TRBD1. Germline V gives CDR1 SEHNR, CDR2 FQNEAQ (reference sequence). The CDR3 is 15 amino acids. This chain's CDR3 is CASSYEGQGRAEHFF. CDR3 nucleotide sequence: TGTGCCAGCAGCTACGAGGGACAGGGGAGGGCTGAGCACTTCTTC.

This clonotype occurred many times. The chain is built from TRBV27 and TRBJ2-7; 10 nucleotides line up with TRBD2. J was trimmed by 1 base and V by 4 bases; bases with no gene match: 1. The CDR3 consists of 14 residues. From germline, CDR1 is MNHEY and CDR2 SMNVEV (reference sequence). The CDR3 DNA reads as TGTGCCAGCAGTTGGACTAGCGGATCCTACGAGCAGTACTTC. Residues: CASSWTSGSYEQYF.

The J gene is TRBJ2-1, the V gene TRBV19; TRBD1 aligns across 8 bases. V lost 4 bases to trimming and J lost 8 bases; unmatched junction nucleotides: 13. The CDR3 spans 16 residues. CDR1 and CDR2 (germline): LNHDA, SQIVND (reference sequence). As DNA, the CDR3 is TGTGCCAGTAGTACCGAAGACAGGGGAGTAATCGATGAGCAGTTCTTC. Translated: CASSTEDRGVIDEQFF. Full variable domain (remainder filled in from reference TRBV19 and TRBJ2-1): DGGITQSPKYLFRKEGQNVTLSCEQNLNHDAMYWYRQDPGQGLRLIYYSQIVNDFQKGDIAEGYSVSREKKESFPLTVTSAQKNPTAFYLCASSTEDRGVIDEQFFGPGTRLTVL.

In this sample, this clonotype turned up many times. The chain recombines TRBV28 with TRBJ2-5; D gene unclear. The CDR3 length is 12 residues. Trimming pared 3 bases from V and 3 bases from J, leaving 5 bases between. Germline V gives CDR1 MDHEN, CDR2 SYDVKM. CDR3 sequence (DNA): TGTGCCAGCAGTTTGTTGAAAGAGACCCAGTACTTC. This encodes CASSLLKETQYF.

This clonotype was seen a handful of times. The J gene is TRBJ1-1, the V gene TRBV28, with no clear D. Germline CDR1 is MDHEN and CDR2 is SYDVKM. V was trimmed by 2 bases and J by 4 bases, leaving 11 bases between them. This CDR3 region has 14 residues. CDR3 sequence: CASSLSRSRTEAFF. The CDR3, as DNA: TGTGCCAGCAGTTTAAGTAGGTCGCGCACTGAAGCTTTCTTT.

A note on this clonotype: With only one base between it and a far larger clone, this is likely a read error. The chain has TRBV28 and TRBJ2-1, with a tentative D call TRBD1 (6 bases). Germline CDR1 MDHEN, CDR2 SYDVKM. With 1 base removed from V and 10 bases from J, the gap between germline ends came to 20 bases. CDR3 length equals 16 residues. This CDR3 reads CASSLFSGQSSYEQFF. The DNA of the CDR3 is TGTGCCAGCAGTTTATTTTCGGGACAAAGCTCCTACGAGCAGTTCTTC.

This clonotype was observed a handful of times. The chain has TRBV19 and TRBJ1-4, with no clear D. There are 15 residues in the CDR3. Germline V gives CDR1 LNHDA, CDR2 SQIVND (reference sequence). Deletions cut 7 bases from V and 8 bases from J, with 20 bases between. CDR3 bases: TGTGCCAGTACCTTCGGGTCTACATCACACGAAAAACTGTTTTTT. Residues: CASTFGSTSHEKLFF.

This clonotype appeared many times. The gene calls are TRBV11-2 and TRBJ1-4; 10 nucleotides line up with TRBD1. V lost 5 bases to trimming and J lost 6 bases; unmatched junction nucleotides: 6. The CDR3 spans 15 residues. The germline gives CDR1 SGHAT, CDR2 FQNNGV. CDR3 amino acids: CASSLGTGDDEKLFF. The CDR3 coding sequence is TGTGCCAGCAGCCTTGGGACAGGGGACGATGAAAAACTGTTTTTT.

In its sample, this clonotype was seen many times. The V and J genes are TRBV10-2 and TRBJ1-1, with D hard to call. Germline CDR1 and CDR2: WSHSY and SAAADI. V lost 4 bases and J 1 base, leaving 7 bases between the germline ends. This CDR3 has 13 amino acids. The CDR3 loop is CASSGRENTEAFF. The CDR3 DNA sequence: TGCGCCAGCAGTGGTCGGGAGAACACTGAAGCTTTCTTT.

The J gene is TRBJ1-5, the V gene TRBV18; the D gene is possibly TRBD1 (6 bases). Germline V lookup: CDR1 KGHSH, CDR2 LQKENI. CDR3 length equals 17 residues. Trimming removed 5 bases from V and 1 base from J, with 18 bases in between. CDR3 region: CASSRQQGVGSNQPQHF. The DNA of the CDR3 is TGTGCCAGCTCAAGACAACAGGGCGTTGGAAGCAATCAGCCCCAGCATTTT. Combining the CDR3 with reference TRBV18 and TRBJ1-5 gives the whole variable domain NAGVMQNPRHLVRRRGQEARLRCSPMKGHSHVYWYRQLPEEGLKFMVYLQKENIIDESGMPKERFSAEFPKEGPSILRIQQVVRGDSAAYFCASSRQQGVGSNQPQHFGDGTRLSIL.

This clonotype has ten or more counts. This chain connects TRBV6-1 to TRBJ2-3, with 16 nucleotides matching TRBD2. J was trimmed by 7 bases and V by 6 bases; bases with no gene match: 4. This CDR3 has 15 residues. Germline V gene lookup returns CDR1 MNHNS and CDR2 SASEGT. The DNA of the CDR3 is TGTGCCAGCAGGGGACTAGCGGGAGGGCTTAATACGCAGTATTTT. Protein sequence: CASRGLAGGLNTQYF.

This chain connects TRBV12-3 or TRBV12-4 to TRBJ2-2; D remains unclear. With 1 base removed from V and 2 bases from J, the gap between germline ends came to 8 bases. This CDR3 contains 15 residues. The CDR3 sequence is CASSLVAGNTGELFF. CDR3 DNA sequence: TGTGCCAGCAGTTTAGTAGCAGGAAACACCGGGGAGCTGTTTTTT.

This clonotype has a handful of counts. The genes are TRBV29-1 and TRBJ2-2, with D possibly TRBD2 on 5 matching bases. Germline-derived CDR1 and CDR2 are SQVTM and ANQGSEA. The CDR3 sequence is 16 residues long. Trimming removed 2 bases at V and 4 bases at J, with 17 bases between. CDR3 sequence (DNA): TGCAGCGTTGAACTCGGACCCGCCGGGGTCACCGGGGAGCTGTTTTTT. This sequence encodes CSVELGPAGVTGELFF.

This clonotype was detected many times. The chain is built from TRBV12-3 or TRBV12-4 and TRBJ2-7; no reliable D call. The ends were cut back, 6 bases at V and 7 bases at J, with 13 bases in the middle. CDR3 length equals 12 residues. The CDR3 here is CASSSAVREQYF. The CDR3 DNA sequence: TGTGCCAGCAGCTCCGCGGTCAGAGAGCAGTACTTC.

The chain carries TRBV28 and TRBJ2-7; D perhaps matches TRBD2 (6 bases). Germline values: CDR1 MDHEN, CDR2 SYDVKM. This CDR3 region has 15 residues. V lost 8 bases to trimming and J lost 3 bases, with 20 bases between them. CDR3 in DNA: TGTGCCAGCGTCAAGGGCGGGGTAACTCTCTACGAGCAGTACTTC. It yields the protein CASVKGGVTLYEQYF.

At least ten counts were recorded for this clonotype. The CDR3 sequence is CASSFGSGSYEQYF. The CDR3 nucleotides are TGTGCCAGCAGCTTTGGCAGCGGGAGCTACGAGCAGTACTTC. V usage is TRBV11-2 and J usage is TRBJ2-7; 8 nucleotides match TRBD2. From germline, CDR1 is SGHAT and CDR2 FQNNGV. The length of the CDR3 is 14 residues. V shed 3 bases and J 3 bases; nucleotides not matched to a gene: 4.

This clonotype has ten or more counts. The chain joins TRBV3-1 to TRBJ1-1; no clear D gene. V gave up 2 bases and J gave up 3 bases, with 10 bases separating them. This CDR3 has 14 amino acids. The germline V gene has CDR1 LGHDT and CDR2 YNNKEL (reference sequence). In DNA form, the CDR3 reads TGTGCCAGCAGCCAACGGTGGCAGGACACTGAAGCTTTCTTT. This codes for CASSQRWQDTEAFF. Full variable domain (remainder filled in from reference TRBV3-1 and TRBJ1-1): DTAVSQTPKYLVTQMGNDKSIKCEQNLGHDTMYWYKQDSKKFLKIMFSYNNKELIINETVPNRFSPKSPDKAHLNLHINSLELGDSAVYFCASSQRWQDTEAFFGQGTRLTVV.

Concerning this clonotype itself: The junction does not match germline at one end; this may be a read error. This chain links TRBV5-6 with TRBJ2-3, with D possibly matching TRBD1 (6 bases). Per the germline V gene, CDR1 is SGHDT and CDR2 is YYEEEE. The CDR3 has 16 amino acids. The CDR3 sequence is CASSQDWGLGWDTQYF. Written as DNA, the CDR3 is TGCGCCAGCAGCCAAGATTGGGGGCTCGGCTGGGATACGCAGTATTTT.